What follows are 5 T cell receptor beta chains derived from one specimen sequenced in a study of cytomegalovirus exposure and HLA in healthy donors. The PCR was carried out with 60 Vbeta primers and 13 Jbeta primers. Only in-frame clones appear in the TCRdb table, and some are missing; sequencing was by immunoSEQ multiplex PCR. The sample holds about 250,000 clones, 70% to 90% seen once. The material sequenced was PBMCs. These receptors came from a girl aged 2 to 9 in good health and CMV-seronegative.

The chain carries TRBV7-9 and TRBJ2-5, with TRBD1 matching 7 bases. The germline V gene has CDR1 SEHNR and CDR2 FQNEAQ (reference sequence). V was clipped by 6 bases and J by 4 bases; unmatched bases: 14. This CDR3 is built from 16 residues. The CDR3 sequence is CASSPIRGKSAETQYF. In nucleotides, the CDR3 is TGTGCCAGCAGTCCTATCAGGGGGAAGAGCGCAGAGACCCAGTACTTC.

The CDR3 protein is CSLSREVVGGYTF. The DNA of the CDR3 is TGCAGCCTATCCAGGGAGGTCGTAGGTGGCTACACCTTC. The chain links TRBV29-1 to TRBJ1-2; D is perhaps TRBD1 (5 bases). V shed 8 bases and J shed 7 bases, with 20 bases lying between them. The CDR3 loop spans 13 amino acids. Germline values: CDR1 SQVTM, CDR2 ANQGSEA.

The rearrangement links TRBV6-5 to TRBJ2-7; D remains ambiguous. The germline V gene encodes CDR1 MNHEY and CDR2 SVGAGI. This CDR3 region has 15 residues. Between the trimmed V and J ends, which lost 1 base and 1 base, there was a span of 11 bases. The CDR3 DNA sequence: TGTGCCAGCAGTTACTTGGCCAGGAAATCCTACGAGCAGTACTTC. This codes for CASSYLARKSYEQYF.

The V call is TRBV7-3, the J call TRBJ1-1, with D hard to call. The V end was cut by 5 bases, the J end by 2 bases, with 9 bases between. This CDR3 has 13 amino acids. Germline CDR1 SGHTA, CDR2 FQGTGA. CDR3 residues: CASSSYSNTEAFF. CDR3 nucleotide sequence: TGTGCCAGCAGCAGCTACAGCAACACTGAAGCTTTCTTT.

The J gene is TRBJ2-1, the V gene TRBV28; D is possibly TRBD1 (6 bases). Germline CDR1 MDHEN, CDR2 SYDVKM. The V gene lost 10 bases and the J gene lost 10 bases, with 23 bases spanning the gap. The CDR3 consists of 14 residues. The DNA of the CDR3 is TGTGCCACTTCGTGGGACAAATACTACGACGAGCAGTTCTTC. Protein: CATSWDKYYDEQFF.